This T cell receptor beta chain was profiled in a study of T cell responses to AZD1222 COVID-19 vaccine. Study observations and caveats: Repertoires were sampled only after the peak T cell response. Spike as a whole was targeted by vaccine-associated CD4 TCRs, dominant at 160-218 and 743-854. Increased Spike-specific TCR breadth and depth were observed after two AZD1222 doses.

V was shortened by 3 bases and J by 7 bases, with 16 bases between the two germline ends. Germline V gene sequence: CDR1 SGHNT, CDR2 YYREEE (reference sequence). CDR3 length equals 14 residues. Of note for this clone: Its antigen is currently unknown.

Some second doses came at about 4 weeks and others at about 12 weeks; these were pooled. Libraries were prepared by immunoSEQ multiplex PCR; TCRdb keeps only in-frame clonotypes and omits some of them. The table shows approximately 140,000 clones, with over 75% occurring only once. The V call is TRBV5-4, the J call TRBJ1-2; D may be TRBD1 (5 bases). Sequences were derived from peripheral blood, sampled 28 days after the second AZD1222 dose. The receptor was derived from an adult who received the AZD1222 COVID-19 vaccine. CDR3 in DNA: TGTGCCAGCAGCTCTGCAGGAGGGGCGGGTGGCTACACCTTC. Translating gives CASSSAGGAGGYTF.